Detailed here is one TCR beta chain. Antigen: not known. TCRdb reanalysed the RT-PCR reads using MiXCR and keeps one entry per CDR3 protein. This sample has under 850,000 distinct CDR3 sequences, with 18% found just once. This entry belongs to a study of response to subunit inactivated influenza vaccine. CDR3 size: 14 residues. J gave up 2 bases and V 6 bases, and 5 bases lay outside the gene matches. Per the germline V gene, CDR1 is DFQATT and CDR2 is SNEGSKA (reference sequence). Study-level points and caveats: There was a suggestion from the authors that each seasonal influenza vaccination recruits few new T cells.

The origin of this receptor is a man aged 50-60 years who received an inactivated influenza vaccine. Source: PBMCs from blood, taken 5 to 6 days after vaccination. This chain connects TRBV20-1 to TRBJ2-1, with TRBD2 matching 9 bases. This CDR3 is CSASSGAPYNEQFF. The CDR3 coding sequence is TGCAGTGCATCTAGCGGGGCACCCTACAATGAGCAGTTCTTC.